This T cell receptor beta chain was observed in a study of blood T cell repertoires in COVID-19 (dated by TCRdb to 2018 to 2020). Some background on the complete study: Samples covering the acute and convalescent phases of COVID-19 were provided by collaborators in the United States, Italy and Spain. The material from the prospective study consisted of cDNA or gDNA derived from T cells, B-cell-depleted T cells, or PBMCs. The dataset comprised deeply sampled blood TCRbeta repertoires from subjects exposed to, actively infected with, or recovered from COVID-19. The repertoires were made available in a free public database intended to serve as a resource for research on the immune response to SARS-CoV-2. The samples were drawn from two sources: the first 160 participants of the ongoing ImmuneRACE study, and 1,000 to 1,500 subjects contributed by 6 global collaborators. Sample metadata almost always included a de-identified subject ID, COVID-19 status, age in years and sex. Where available, HLA class I and class II types were obtained from metadata supplied by the sample provider rather than from assay-based typing. Overall study outcomes, separate from this receptor: The quantity of clinical and demographic metadata differed by source and by participant and was supplied without curation.

The CDR3 measures 15 amino acids from cysteine to phenylalanine. The entry retains the CDR3 DNA only, 45 bases that are in frame from base 1. The CDR1 and CDR2 encoded by the germline V gene are MDHEN and SYDVKM. Deletion took 3 bases off V and 5 bases off J, with a span of 14 bases between the germline ends. In the case of this clone: What this receptor recognizes is not known. No per-base quality is available; no much larger clone lies one base away.

TCRbeta CDR3 regions were amplified from genomic DNA using the immunoSEQ Assay, a bias-controlled multiplex PCR. The study's own analysis went as follows. Within the assay, amplification of reference gene primers was used to estimate how many nucleated cells each sample contained. Sequence reads were collapsed and filtered to measure the absolute abundance of every unique TCRbeta CDR3 rearrangement. For each sample, productive Simpson clonality was calculated by taking the square root of Simpson's diversity index across productive rearrangements. The table comes from immuneACCESS by way of TCRdb, which keeps in-frame sequences with V and J called. Part of the clones is missing from these tables; in studies checked, under half for an unresolved V gene and the rest for unknown reasons. Clonal size and the V and J genes are those of that table, whereas D and trimming came from the DNA. The sample yields 110,000 to 150,000 clones; 86% were counted once. In total, the top ten clones hold 4.3% of the sample.

In the prospective study, participants were about 18 to 90 years old, resided in approximately 25 geographic areas of the United States, and were enrolled through a virtual design. In the prospective study, cohorts were assigned on the basis of participant-reported clinical history obtained from a screening survey and a study questionnaire. Recovered participants in ImmuneRACE Cohort 3 were defined by two consecutive negative NP/OP PCR tests, clearance by a healthcare professional, or resolution of symptoms. Mobile phlebotomists in the prospective study collected whole blood, serum and a nasopharyngeal or oropharyngeal swab from every participant. Over a roughly 2-month period, participants in the prospective study had the option of providing additional blood draws and questionnaires. Blood samples from the prospective study were shipped frozen or at room temperature prior to DNA extraction.

The chain is encoded by TRBV28 joined to TRBJ2-1; the D gene is not confidently resolved. This receptor was obtained from a middle-aged man who had recovered from COVID-19. Sequencing was done on a sample of PBMCs or T cells enriched from blood (not recorded which). The bases are TGTGCCAGCAGTTTGGGTAACCGCGGCAACAATGAGCAGTTCTTC. This translates into CASSLGNRGNNEQFF. Supplemented by the reference TRBV28 and TRBJ2-1 proteins around the CDR3, the complete variable domain is DVKVTQSSRYLVKRTGEKVFLECVQDMDHENMFWYRQDPGLGLRLIYFSYDVKMKEKGDIPEGYSVSREKKERFSLILESASTNQTSMYLCASSLGNRGNNEQFFGPGTRLTVL.